This TCR beta chain was retrieved from a study of T-cell reconstitution after alpha-beta-depleted transplantation in children. Unique molecular identifiers featured in how the TCRbeta library was prepared. TCRdb ran MiXCR on the PCR reads and lists one entry per CDR3 protein. The table includes about 980,000 distinct CDR3 sequences, less than 30% detected once. This CDR3 has 15 amino acids. V gave up 0 bases and J gave up 5 bases, with 14 bases separating them. Germline values: CDR1 LGHNA, CDR2 YNFKEQ. A few counts support this clonotype. The chain has TRBV4-2 and TRBJ2-7, with D possibly being TRBD2 (5 bases). Specimen: PBMCs, mostly from graft donor cells, collected 360 days after TCRalphabeta/CD19-depleted stem cell transplant. This receptor was identified in a boy under two years old who had a stem cell transplant for SCID, so the T cells may come from the graft donor. CDR3: CASSQDWASFDEQYF. The CDR3 region has the DNA TGTGCCAGCAGCCAAGATTGGGCTAGCTTCGACGAGCAGTACTTC.